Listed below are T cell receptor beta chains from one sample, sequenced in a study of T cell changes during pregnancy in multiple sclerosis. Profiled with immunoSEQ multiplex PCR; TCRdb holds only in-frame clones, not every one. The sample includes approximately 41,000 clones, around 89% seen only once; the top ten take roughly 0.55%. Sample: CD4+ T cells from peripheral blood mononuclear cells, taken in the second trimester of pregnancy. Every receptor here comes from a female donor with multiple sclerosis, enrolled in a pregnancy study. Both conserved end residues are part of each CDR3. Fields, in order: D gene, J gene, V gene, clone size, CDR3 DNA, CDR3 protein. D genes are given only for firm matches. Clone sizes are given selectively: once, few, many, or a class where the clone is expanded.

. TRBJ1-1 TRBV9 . TGTGCCAGCAGCTTGGGCATCCAGAACACTGAAGCTTTCTTT CASSLGIQNTEAFF
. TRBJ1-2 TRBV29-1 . TGCAGCGTTGTCGGGGCGGGAGGCTACACCTTC CSVVGAGGYTF
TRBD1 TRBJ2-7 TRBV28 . TGTGCCAGCAGGGACCCCGGGACAGGGTCCAACGAGCAGTACTTC CASRDPGTGSNEQYF
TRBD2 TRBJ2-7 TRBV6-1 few TGTGCCACTACTTTTAGCGGGAGCTCCTACGAGCAGTACTTC CATTFSGSSYEQYF
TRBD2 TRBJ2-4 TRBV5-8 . TGTGCCAGCAGCTCACTAGCGGGAGTCAACATTCAGTACTTC CASSSLAGVNIQYF
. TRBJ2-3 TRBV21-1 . TGTGCCAGCAGAACGTGCGGGAGTACAGATACGCAGTATTTT CASRTCGSTDTQYF
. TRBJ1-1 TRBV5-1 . TGCGCCAGCAGCTTGGCTTCCTTGAACACTGAAGCTTTCTTT CASSLASLNTEAFF
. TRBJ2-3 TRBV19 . TGTGCCAGTAGTGAGCGGGACAGGTCATCAGATACGCAGTATTTT CASSERDRSSDTQYF
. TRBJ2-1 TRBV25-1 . TGTGCCAGCAGCCGGGTAGGAGGGAGGGGGGACAATGAGCAGTTCTTC CASSRVGGRGDNEQFF
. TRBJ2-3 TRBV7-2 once TGTGCCAGCAGCTTAGCGGGGCTGTGGACAGCAGATACGCAGTATTTT CASSLAGLWTADTQYF
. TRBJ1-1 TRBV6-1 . TGTGCCAGCAAAGGGGCAGGGTCCGGCACTGAAGCTTTCTTT CASKGAGSGTEAFF
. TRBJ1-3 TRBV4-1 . TGCGCCAGCAGCCAAGAGGCCGCAGACTCTGGAAACACCATATATTTT CASSQEAADSGNTIYF
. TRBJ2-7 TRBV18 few TGTGCCAGCTCACCGATAGAGACTAAGGTCTACGAGCAGTACTTC CASSPIETKVYEQYF
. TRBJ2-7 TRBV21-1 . TGTGCCAGCAGCAAGGGCTCACTAGCGGGGTACTACGAGCAGTACTTC CASSKGSLAGYYEQYF
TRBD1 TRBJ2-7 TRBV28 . TGTGCCAGCAGCAAGACAGGGTACTGGAGCTACGAGCAGTACTTC CASSKTGYWSYEQYF
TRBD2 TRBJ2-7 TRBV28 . TGTGCCAGCAGTTTGGGCGGGAGCAGATCCTACGAGCAGTACTTC CASSLGGSRSYEQYF
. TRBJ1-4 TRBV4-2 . TGTGCCAGCAGTTTGACAGGAGTCAATGAAAAACTGTTTTTT CASSLTGVNEKLFF
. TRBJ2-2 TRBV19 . TGTGCCAGCACTACTGAAGCACGGGGTGGCGGGGAGCTGTTTTTT CASTTEARGGGELFF
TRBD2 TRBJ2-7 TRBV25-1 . TGTGCCAGCAGTGATTGGGGACTAGCGGGAACAAAGCAGTACTTC CASSDWGLAGTKQYF
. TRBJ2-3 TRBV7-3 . TGTGCCAGCAGCTTAAGCGGGACCAGCACAGATACGCAGTATTTT CASSLSGTSTDTQYF
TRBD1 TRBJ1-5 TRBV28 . TGTGCCAGCAGAGACAGGGGGAGCAATCAGCCCCAGCATTTT CASRDRGSNQPQHF
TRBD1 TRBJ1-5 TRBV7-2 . TGTGCCAGCAGCCCCGGGACAGGGGGCGGGTGGCCCCAGCATTTT CASSPGTGGGWPQHF